The rows below give T cell receptor beta chains drawn from one sample of a study of beta chain features in type 1 diabetes. Clones were sequenced by immunoSEQ multiplex PCR, and TCRdb holds only the in-frame ones, with some missing. The table includes hundreds of thousands of clones, around an eighth detected once. The source material was naive CD4+ T cells from blood. These receptors all come from a man between 18 and 29 years old with type 1 diabetes. Both conserved end residues are part of each CDR3. The D gene is left open where the match is weak. Not all rows give a size; the values are once, few, many and, for expanded clones, a class.

cdr3_length clone_size j_call d_call v_call cdr3_aa cdr3_nt
16 few TRBJ1-5 - TRBV18 CASSPTPEGVGQPQHF TGTGCCAGCTCACCCACGCCGGAGGGGGTCGGTCAGCCCCAGCATTTT
15 - TRBJ2-2 - TRBV28 CASSLHPQGTGELFF TGTGCCAGCAGTTTGCACCCCCAGGGAACCGGGGAGCTGTTTTTT
14 - TRBJ2-2 - TRBV6-6 CASRGGSDTGELFF TGTGCCAGCAGGGGCGGGTCCGACACCGGGGAGCTGTTTTTT
17 - TRBJ2-6 TRBD1 TRBV27 CASTPTGETSGANVLTF TGTGCCAGCACTCCTACAGGGGAAACCTCTGGGGCCAACGTCCTGACTTTC
12 few TRBJ2-7 - TRBV30 CAWGERAYEQYF TGTGCCTGGGGAGAGAGGGCCTACGAGCAGTACTTC
15 few TRBJ2-7 - TRBV5-1 CASSLEKGWDYEQYF TGCGCCAGCAGCTTGGAAAAGGGTTGGGACTACGAGCAGTACTTC
15 - TRBJ2-7 - TRBV18 CASSPGGGPPYEQYF TGTGCCAGCTCACCTGGTGGGGGGCCTCCCTACGAGCAGTACTTC
13 few TRBJ1-1 - TRBV18 CASSPGINTEAFF TGTGCCAGCTCACCAGGGATTAACACTGAAGCTTTCTTT
13 few TRBJ1-2 - TRBV30 CAWGLRGNYGYTF TGTGCCTGGGGCTTGAGGGGAAACTATGGCTACACCTTC
20 - TRBJ2-2 TRBD1 TRBV4-1 CASSQPSGTEGLPNTGELFF TGCGCCAGCAGCCAACCATCCGGGACAGAGGGATTACCGAACACCGGGGAGCTGTTTTTT
14 once TRBJ1-2 TRBD1 TRBV7-9 CASSLGGQGHGYTF TGTGCCAGCAGCTTAGGAGGACAGGGTCATGGCTACACCTTC
13 - TRBJ2-3 TRBD2 TRBV29-1 CSVAATSPDTQYF TGCAGCGTCGCCGCGACTAGCCCAGATACGCAGTATTTT
17 - TRBJ1-3 - TRBV7-9 CASSLPTTGLSGNTIYF TGTGCCAGCAGCTTACCCACAACAGGGCTCTCTGGAAACACCATATATTTT
15 few TRBJ2-5 TRBD1 TRBV5-1 CASSFSGTGEETQYF TGCGCCAGCAGCTTCTCCGGGACAGGGGAAGAGACCCAGTACTTC
14 - TRBJ1-1 - TRBV30 CAWSTGQLNTEAFF TGTGCCTGGAGCACCGGACAACTGAACACTGAAGCTTTCTTT
15 few TRBJ1-1 TRBD1 TRBV4-2 CASSQGQGADTEAFF TGTGCCAGCAGCCAAGGACAGGGGGCAGACACTGAAGCTTTCTTT
15 - TRBJ1-2 TRBD1 TRBV5-6 CASSEGQGVDYGYTF TGTGCCAGCAGCGAGGGACAGGGAGTCGACTATGGCTACACCTTC
14 few TRBJ2-3 - TRBV5-1 CASNTGERTDTQYF TGCGCCAGCAACACGGGAGAGCGCACAGATACGCAGTATTTT
14 - TRBJ2-1 TRBD2 TRBV19 CASSLRGGANEQFF TGTGCCAGTAGTTTGCGCGGGGGGGCGAATGAGCAGTTCTTC
11 few TRBJ2-5 - TRBV2 CASSERETQYF TGTGCCAGCAGTGAAAGAGAGACCCAGTACTTC